Listed below are T cell receptor beta chains from one sample, sequenced in a study of blood T cell repertoires in COVID-19. This table comes from immunoSEQ multiplex PCR, and its TCRdb copy is limited to in-frame clones, with some not included. The data contain under 85,000 clones, roughly 84% of them singletons. The material sequenced was peripheral blood. These receptors were obtained from a man younger than 45 with COVID-19, enrolled during active disease. Both conserved end residues are part of each CDR3. Fields, in order: V gene, clone size, J gene, D gene, CDR3 protein, CDR3 DNA. D genes are given only for firm matches. Rows give clone size only sometimes, using once, few, many, or a class for an expanded clone.

v_gene: TRBV9; abundance: .; j_gene: TRBJ1-2; d_gene: .; CDR3aa: CASSVAGVANYGYTF; CDR3nt: TGTGCCAGCAGCGTAGCGGGGGTAGCTAACTATGGCTACACCTTC
v_gene: TRBV11-3; abundance: few; j_gene: TRBJ2-7; d_gene: TRBD2; CDR3aa: CASSASSGGTYEQYF; CDR3nt: TGTGCCAGCAGCGCCTCTAGCGGGGGGACCTACGAGCAGTACTTC
v_gene: TRBV7-8; abundance: .; j_gene: TRBJ2-3; d_gene: TRBD2; CDR3aa: CASSLVGGSGNTDTQYF; CDR3nt: TGTGCCAGCAGCTTAGTGGGGGGGTCCGGGAACACAGATACGCAGTATTTT
v_gene: TRBV19; abundance: .; j_gene: TRBJ2-7; d_gene: TRBD1; CDR3aa: CASSMGTGVYEQYF; CDR3nt: TGTGCCAGTAGTATGGGGACAGGGGTCTACGAGCAGTACTTC
v_gene: TRBV19; abundance: .; j_gene: TRBJ2-6; d_gene: .; CDR3aa: CASSFGQGGFGANVLTF; CDR3nt: TGTGCCAGTAGTTTTGGCCAGGGGGGTTTTGGGGCCAACGTCCTGACTTTC
v_gene: TRBV5-6; abundance: .; j_gene: TRBJ1-5; d_gene: .; CDR3aa: CASSLWGAVSNQPQHF; CDR3nt: TGTGCCAGCAGCTTGTGGGGCGCCGTTAGCAATCAGCCCCAGCATTTT
v_gene: TRBV6-5; abundance: .; j_gene: TRBJ1-2; d_gene: .; CDR3aa: CASTGGVYGYTF; CDR3nt: TGTGCCAGCACGGGGGGAGTCTATGGCTACACCTTC
v_gene: TRBV29-1; abundance: .; j_gene: TRBJ2-7; d_gene: .; CDR3aa: CSATVQGVDEQYF; CDR3nt: TGCAGCGCCACCGTCCAGGGTGTGGACGAGCAGTACTTC
v_gene: TRBV6-5; abundance: .; j_gene: TRBJ2-7; d_gene: .; CDR3aa: CASRIRGAYEQYF; CDR3nt: TGTGCCAGCAGGATCAGGGGTGCCTACGAGCAGTACTTC
v_gene: TRBV27; abundance: .; j_gene: TRBJ2-7; d_gene: .; CDR3aa: CASSLSIYYEQYF; CDR3nt: TGTGCCAGCAGTTTATCGATCTACTACGAGCAGTACTTC
v_gene: TRBV20-1; abundance: .; j_gene: TRBJ2-1; d_gene: .; CDR3aa: CSARDSIEQFF; CDR3nt: TGCAGTGCTAGAGATAGTATTGAGCAGTTCTTC
v_gene: TRBV7-2; abundance: .; j_gene: TRBJ2-1; d_gene: .; CDR3aa: CASSPGTYNEQFF; CDR3nt: TGTGCCAGCAGCCCAGGGACATACAATGAGCAGTTCTTC
v_gene: TRBV21-1; abundance: .; j_gene: TRBJ2-5; d_gene: .; CDR3aa: CASSTGQGGRETQYF; CDR3nt: TGTGCCAGCAGCACTGGACAGGGTGGTAGGGAGACCCAGTACTTC
v_gene: TRBV10-3; abundance: .; j_gene: TRBJ2-1; d_gene: .; CDR3aa: CATAGRRTYNEQFF; CDR3nt: TGTGCCACCGCGGGGCGGAGAACCTACAATGAGCAGTTCTTC
v_gene: TRBV7-2; abundance: .; j_gene: TRBJ2-1; d_gene: .; CDR3aa: CASSPEGGSSYNEQFF; CDR3nt: TGTGCCAGCAGCCCAGAGGGGGGGAGCTCCTACAATGAGCAGTTCTTC
v_gene: TRBV5-6; abundance: .; j_gene: TRBJ2-2; d_gene: TRBD1; CDR3aa: CASSGDSYTGELFF; CDR3nt: TGTGCCAGCAGCGGGGACAGTTACACCGGGGAGCTGTTTTTT
v_gene: TRBV10-1; abundance: .; j_gene: TRBJ2-1; d_gene: .; CDR3aa: CASSAPGGDEQFF; CDR3nt: TGCGCCAGCAGTGCACCCGGGGGTGATGAGCAGTTCTTC
v_gene: TRBV6-6; abundance: .; j_gene: TRBJ2-1; d_gene: TRBD1; CDR3aa: CASGSTGLSYNEQFF; CDR3nt: TGTGCCAGCGGCTCGACAGGGTTATCATACAATGAGCAGTTCTTC
v_gene: TRBV2; abundance: .; j_gene: TRBJ2-3; d_gene: .; CDR3aa: CASRASQGVYTQYF; CDR3nt: TGTGCCAGCAGGGCTAGTCAAGGGGTGTATACGCAGTATTTT
v_gene: TRBV10-1; abundance: once; j_gene: TRBJ1-2; d_gene: .; CDR3aa: CASSESGSYGYTF; CDR3nt: TGCGCCAGCAGTGAATCGGGGTCCTATGGCTACACCTTC
v_gene: TRBV5-4; abundance: .; j_gene: TRBJ2-5; d_gene: TRBD1; CDR3aa: CASRVQGVETQYF; CDR3nt: TGTGCCAGCAGGGTCCAGGGGGTAGAGACCCAGTACTTC
v_gene: TRBV19; abundance: .; j_gene: TRBJ2-3; d_gene: .; CDR3aa: CASAGSTDTQYF; CDR3nt: TGTGCCAGCGCAGGGAGCACAGATACGCAGTATTTT
v_gene: TRBV20-1; abundance: .; j_gene: TRBJ1-2; d_gene: .; CDR3aa: CSARGGQGYTF; CDR3nt: TGCAGTGCTAGAGGGGGGCAGGGCTACACCTTC
v_gene: TRBV7-3; abundance: .; j_gene: TRBJ1-1; d_gene: .; CDR3aa: CASSLLGAEAFF; CDR3nt: TGTGCCAGCAGCTTATTAGGGGCTGAAGCTTTCTTT
v_gene: TRBV19; abundance: .; j_gene: TRBJ2-5; d_gene: .; CDR3aa: CASSIRTAYQETQYF; CDR3nt: TGTGCCAGTAGTATAAGGACAGCTTATCAAGAGACCCAGTACTTC
v_gene: TRBV2; abundance: .; j_gene: TRBJ1-5; d_gene: .; CDR3aa: CASIRQSNQPQHF; CDR3nt: TGTGCCAGCATCCGACAGAGCAATCAGCCCCAGCATTTT
v_gene: TRBV28; abundance: .; j_gene: TRBJ1-2; d_gene: TRBD1; CDR3aa: CASSSGQGRVYGYTF; CDR3nt: TGTGCCAGCAGTTCAGGACAGGGTAGGGTCTATGGCTACACCTTC
v_gene: TRBV19; abundance: .; j_gene: TRBJ1-5; d_gene: TRBD1; CDR3aa: CASSPRDRGSNQPQHF; CDR3nt: TGTGCCAGTAGTCCCCGGGACAGGGGTAGCAATCAGCCCCAGCATTTT
v_gene: TRBV11-2; abundance: .; j_gene: TRBJ1-6; d_gene: .; CDR3aa: CASSRQDNSPLHF; CDR3nt: TGTGCCAGCAGTCGACAGGATAATTCACCCCTCCACTTT
v_gene: TRBV3-1/TRBV3-2; abundance: .; j_gene: TRBJ2-7; d_gene: .; CDR3aa: CASSQAGANYEQYF; CDR3nt: TGTGCCAGCAGCCAAGCGGGAGCCAATTACGAGCAGTACTTC
v_gene: TRBV7-2; abundance: .; j_gene: TRBJ2-1; d_gene: .; CDR3aa: CASSPQELSYNEQFF; CDR3nt: TGTGCCAGCAGCCCCCAGGAACTCTCCTACAATGAGCAGTTCTTC
v_gene: TRBV6-4; abundance: few; j_gene: TRBJ1-1; d_gene: .; CDR3aa: CASSEGANTEAFF; CDR3nt: TGTGCCAGCAGTGAGGGGGCGAACACTGAAGCTTTCTTT
v_gene: TRBV19; abundance: .; j_gene: TRBJ2-1; d_gene: TRBD2; CDR3aa: CASSPRGSGKGDEQFF; CDR3nt: TGTGCCAGTAGTCCCCGGGGTAGCGGGAAAGGCGATGAGCAGTTCTTC